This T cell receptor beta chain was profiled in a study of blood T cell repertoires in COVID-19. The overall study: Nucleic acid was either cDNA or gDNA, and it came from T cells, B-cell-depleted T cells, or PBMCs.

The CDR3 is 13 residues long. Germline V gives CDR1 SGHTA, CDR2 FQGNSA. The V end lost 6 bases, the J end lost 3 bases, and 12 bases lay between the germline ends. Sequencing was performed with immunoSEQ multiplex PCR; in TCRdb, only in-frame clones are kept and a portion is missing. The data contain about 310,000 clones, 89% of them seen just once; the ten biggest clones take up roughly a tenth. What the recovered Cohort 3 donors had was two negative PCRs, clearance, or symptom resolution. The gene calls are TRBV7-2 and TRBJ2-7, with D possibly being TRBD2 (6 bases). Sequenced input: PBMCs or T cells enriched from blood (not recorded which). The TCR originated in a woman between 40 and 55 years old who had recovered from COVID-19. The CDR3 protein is CASSRDSGYEQYF. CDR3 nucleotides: TGTGCCAGCAGTCGTGATAGCGGCTACGAGCAGTACTTC.